This TCR beta chain originates from a study of OX40 agonist ivuxolimab in advanced cancers. Overall study results and limits: Circulating CD4+ and CD8+ T cells showed clonal expansion by week 6 at 0.1 to 3.0 mg/kg.

This CDR3 is 12 amino acids long. Trimming took off 6 bases at V and 0 bases at J, with 4 bases between the two ends. Germline lookup yields CDR1 ENHRY and CDR2 SYGVKD. Excluded were patients having autoimmune disease history or systemic immunosuppression. Blood samples were obtained at baseline, cycle 4 day 1, and cycle 7 day 1. Repertoires were generated with immunoSEQ multiplex PCR, while TCRdb's copy carries only in-frame clones and drops some. The sample has some 39,000 clones, 70% to 90% seen once. Worth noting for this clone: Its antigen is not identified.

The chain recombines TRBV10-3 with TRBJ2-3; D remains ambiguous. The sequences come from CD4+ or CD8+ T cells sorted from blood, collected in a trial of the OX40 agonist ivuxolimab. This sequence originates from an adult with an advanced solid tumor such as melanoma, head and neck, liver or kidney cancer. CDR3 loop: CAIRGSTDTQYF. CDR3 in DNA: TGTGCCATCAGGGGAAGCACAGATACGCAGTATTTT.